Listed here are 9 T cell receptor beta chains from one sample, sequenced in a study of blood T cell repertoires in COVID-19 (dated by TCRdb to 2020 to 2021). The method behind the library was the immunoSEQ multiplex PCR assay. The clones in this table, taken by TCRdb from immuneACCESS, are in-frame only. Not every clone is retained; where verified, under half of the shortfall comes from an unresolved V gene, and the cause of the rest is unknown. The sample contains a few hundred thousand clones, 84% of them found a single time. The ten largest clonotypes hold approximately 6.5% of the sample. The sample comprised PBMCs or T cells enriched from blood (not recorded which). These receptors were obtained from a middle-aged woman who had recovered from COVID-19.

The rearrangement uses TRBV5-8 and TRBJ1-1; 10 bases are a match to TRBD1. Germline CDR1 and CDR2: SGHTS and YDEGEE. With V trimmed by 3 bases and J by 5 bases, 7 bases remained unmatched. The CDR3 is 15 residues long. The CDR3 DNA follows: TGTGCCAGCAGCTCCGCGACAGGGGGCGCGACTGAAGCTTTCTTT. Translating gives CASSSATGGATEAFF.

This clone was counted a single time. CDR3 residues: CASSLFAGGPGTGELFF. CDR3 DNA sequence: TGTGCCAGCAGCTTATTTGCGGGAGGGCCTGGCACCGGGGAGCTGTTTTTT. The chain carries TRBV7-2 and TRBJ2-2; TRBD2 agrees at 9 bases. Trimming took 2 bases from V and 4 from J; bases not matched to a gene: 8. CDR1 and CDR2 from the germline V gene are SGHTA and FQGNSA. This CDR3 contains 17 residues.

This clone appeared once. V and J are TRBV28 and TRBJ2-4; D uncertain. Germline V gene data show CDR1 as MDHEN and CDR2 as SYDVKM. The CDR3 consists of 16 residues. Trimming took 1 base from V and 6 from J, leaving 16 bases between them. The CDR3: CASSLYPSWSRNIQYF. The CDR3 bases are TGTGCCAGCAGTTTATACCCTAGTTGGAGCAGAAACATTCAGTACTTC. Drawing the rest from reference TRBV28 and TRBJ2-4, the complete variable domain is DVKVTQSSRYLVKRTGEKVFLECVQDMDHENMFWYRQDPGLGLRLIYFSYDVKMKEKGDIPEGYSVSREKKERFSLILESASTNQTSMYLCASSLYPSWSRNIQYFGAGTRLSVL.

This clone was seen only a few times. The CDR3 DNA is TGTGCCAGCAGCTTAGGTCCAGGGGGCGCCAGGGCTGCCAACGTCCTGACTTTC. Its translation: CASSLGPGGARAANVLTF. The V and J genes are TRBV7-9 and TRBJ2-6, with 8 bases fitting TRBD1. The CDR3 loop spans 18 amino acids. Germline V gene data show CDR1 as SEHNR and CDR2 as FQNEAQ (reference sequence). The trim removed 1 base at V and 7 bases at J, leaving 12 bases unmatched.

The rearrangement joins TRBV11-3 to TRBJ2-3, with 13 bases identical to TRBD2. CDR3 length equals 16 residues. J lost 2 bases, V lost 5 bases, and 4 bases had no gene match. Per germline, CDR1 SGHNT and CDR2 YENEEA. The CDR3 bases are TGTGCCAGCAGCCTAGGACTAGCGGGAGTCACAGATACGCAGTATTTT. Its translation: CASSLGLAGVTDTQYF.

The chain combines TRBV3-1 (or the pseudogene TRBV3-2) with TRBJ2-2, with TRBD1 as a possible D gene (6 bases). V lost 2 bases and J 6 bases, leaving 10 bases between the germline ends. The CDR3 totals 14 residues. Germline lookup yields CDR1 LGHDT and CDR2 YNNKEL (reference sequence). The CDR3, as DNA: TGTGCCAGCAGCCAATCTCACAGGGCCGGGGAGCTGTTTTTT. It specifies CASSQSHRAGELFF.

This chain connects TRBV5-6 to TRBJ1-1, with D perhaps TRBD1 (6 bases). The CDR3 totals 16 residues. V was shortened by 4 bases and J by 1 base, with 17 bases between the two germline ends. In germline, CDR1 is SGHDT, CDR2 YYEEEE. The CDR3 DNA follows: TGTGCCAGCAGCGGGGACATCACGAACTCGAACACTGAAGCTTTCTTT. It translates to CASSGDITNSNTEAFF.

The chain carries TRBV6-2 or TRBV6-3 and TRBJ2-1, with 9 bases matching TRBD2. The CDR3 is 16 residues long. Germline V gene lookup returns CDR1 MNHEY and CDR2 SVGEGT. With V trimmed by 5 bases and J by 6 bases, 11 bases remained unmatched. CDR3 coding DNA: TGTGCCAGCAGTACGTACGGGGGCGGGAGGGCCAATGAGCAGTTCTTC. This gives the protein CASSTYGGGRANEQFF.

DNA of the CDR3: TGTGCCAGCAGTGGGATCCTAGCGGGGGGGCCAGACAATGAGCAGTTCTTC. Protein: CASSGILAGGPDNEQFF. The V gene is TRBV2, the J gene TRBJ2-1; TRBD2 matches at 12 bases. The V and J ends lost 4 bases and 5 bases, in that order; junction bases with no gene match: 9. This CDR3 has 17 residues. Germline V CDR1 and CDR2: SNHLY, FYNNEI.